This record looks at one T cell receptor (beta chain) sequence and its context. Antigen specificity is unknown. Every one of the participants with HIV received treatment in the United States. The V segment lost 1 base and the J segment 3 bases; nucleotides outside the gene matches: 2. The germline V gene encodes CDR1 SGHAT and CDR2 FQNNGV. The CDR3 consists of 16 residues. At the survey level, the v3.0 immunoSEQ assay was run. Clones were sequenced by immunoSEQ multiplex PCR, and TCRdb holds only the in-frame ones, with some missing. There are over 30,000 clones in the sample; approximately 90% occur only once, and around 13% lies in the top ten. These data originate in a study of long-term antiretroviral therapy in people with HIV. Study background: It was about a decade before the 2015 immediate-ART recommendation that the earliest samples were taken.

Findings and limits, study-wide: Clones that had undergone expansion before ART prevailed in the repertoire throughout all time points.

J is TRBJ1-5 and V is TRBV11-2; 11 nucleotides match TRBD1. The source of this sequence is a man aged 18 to 29 with HIV. Specimen: unsorted PBMCs, collected 1.1 years after starting antiretroviral therapy. CDR3 DNA: TGTGCCAGCAGCTTAGCAGGACAGGGGGCCAATCAGCCCCAGCATTTT. Its translation is CASSLAGQGANQPQHF.